A single sample gave rise to the 24 T cell receptor beta chains below, sequenced in a study of T cell responses to AZD1222 COVID-19 vaccine. Clones were sequenced by immunoSEQ multiplex PCR, and TCRdb holds only the in-frame ones, with some missing. In the table there are approximately 25,000 clones, about 90% of which are singletons. Sequencing was performed on peripheral blood, taken 28 days after the second AZD1222 dose. These receptors were obtained from an adult who received the AZD1222 COVID-19 vaccine.

The V gene is TRBV18, the J gene TRBJ1-2; tentatively, D is TRBD1 (6 bases). In germline, CDR1 is KGHSH, CDR2 LQKENI. This CDR3 has 14 amino acids. The V gene lost 4 bases and the J gene lost 5 bases, with 14 bases spanning the gap. CDR3 bases: TGTGCCAGCTCACAGGCAGCAGGGGTATATGGCTACACCTTC. It is translated as CASSQAAGVYGYTF.

The chain uses TRBV2 and TRBJ1-2; D may be TRBD1 (6 bases). Germline CDR1 SNHLY, CDR2 FYNNEI. Between the trimmed V and J ends, which lost 3 bases and 6 bases, there was a span of 17 bases. The CDR3 has 15 residues. The CDR3 DNA is TGTGCCAGCAGTGATTCTCGCAGGGGACCTCATGGCTACACCTTC. This sequence encodes CASSDSRRGPHGYTF.

This rearrangement joins TRBV28 to TRBJ1-3, with 8 bases fitting TRBD1. V was pared by 4 bases and J by 5 bases, with 7 bases of the junction left unmatched. The CDR3 extends over 15 amino acids. The germline V gene encodes CDR1 MDHEN and CDR2 SYDVKM. The CDR3 region has the DNA TGTGCCAGCAGTTCCCCAGGACAGGGCCGAAACACCATATATTTT. Translated: CASSSPGQGRNTIYF.

The V call is TRBV6-2 or TRBV6-3, the J call TRBJ2-5, with TRBD2 matching over 15 bases. The CDR3 consists of 17 residues. The V gene's germline CDR1 is MNHEY and CDR2 SVGEGT. V gave up 5 bases and J gave up 5 bases; unmatched junction bases: 9. As DNA, the CDR3 is TGTGCCAGCAGTCCGAGGACTAGCGGGAGGGCCAGGGAGACCCAGTACTTC. Translated, it gives CASSPRTSGRARETQYF.

V is TRBV5-1 and J is TRBJ2-3, with no clear D. Deletions cut 4 bases from V and 6 bases from J, with 12 bases between. CDR1 is SGHRS and CDR2 is YFSETQ in the germline V gene. The CDR3 is 13 residues long. The CDR3 spells CASSPTGIDTQYF. Here the CDR3 DNA reads TGCGCCAGCAGCCCCACGGGTATCGATACGCAGTATTTT.

V usage is TRBV19 and J usage is TRBJ2-7, with D possibly being TRBD1 or TRBD2 (6 bases each). From germline, CDR1 is LNHDA and CDR2 SQIVND (reference sequence). V lost 4 bases and J lost 5, with 15 bases in between. The CDR3 runs to 14 residues. The CDR3 here is CASSNRGGIDEQYF. Here the CDR3 DNA reads TGTGCCAGTAGTAATCGAGGGGGGATTGACGAGCAGTACTTC. Full variable domain (outside the CDR3, taken from reference TRBV19 and TRBJ2-7): DGGITQSPKYLFRKEGQNVTLSCEQNLNHDAMYWYRQDPGQGLRLIYYSQIVNDFQKGDIAEGYSVSREKKESFPLTVTSAQKNPTAFYLCASSNRGGIDEQYFGPGTRLTVT.

V gene TRBV5-1 combines with J gene TRBJ1-1, with a weak D call TRBD1 (5 bases). V lost 3 bases to trimming and J lost 7 bases, with 13 bases between them. Germline assignment: CDR1 SGHRS and CDR2 YFSETQ. The CDR3 loop spans 13 amino acids. The CDR3 reads CASSYPGANEAFF. CDR3 coding DNA: TGCGCCAGCAGCTACCCCGGGGCGAATGAAGCTTTCTTT.

There are a few counts of this clone. V usage is TRBV2 and J usage is TRBJ1-2; D might be TRBD1 (5 bases). There are 13 residues in the CDR3. Trimming cost V 9 bases and J 2 bases, with 13 bases left between them. Germline CDR1 SNHLY, CDR2 FYNNEI. The CDR3 spells CARRGEGNYGYTF. CDR3 nucleotides: TGTGCCAGGCGGGGCGAGGGAAACTATGGCTACACCTTC.

This clone appeared a single time. J is TRBJ1-5 and V is TRBV19, with D perhaps matching TRBD1 (6 bases). Trimming took off 3 bases at V and 6 bases at J, with 12 bases between the two ends. The CDR3 is 14 residues long. CDR1 is LNHDA and CDR2 is SQIVND in the germline V gene (reference sequence). The DNA for the CDR3 is TGTGCCAGTAGTATCTTAAGGGGGGGTCAGCCCCAGCATTTT. Protein product: CASSILRGGQPQHF. Looking up the rest from reference TRBV19 and TRBJ1-5 gives the full variable domain: DGGITQSPKYLFRKEGQNVTLSCEQNLNHDAMYWYRQDPGQGLRLIYYSQIVNDFQKGDIAEGYSVSREKKESFPLTVTSAQKNPTAFYLCASSILRGGQPQHFGDGTRLSIL.

V and J are TRBV7-6 and TRBJ1-6, with 9 nucleotides matching TRBD1. V gave up 5 bases and J gave up 5 bases; unmatched junction bases: 4. The CDR3 runs to 15 residues. Germline V gene lookup returns CDR1 SGHVS and CDR2 FNYEAQ. The CDR3 spells CASSRQGENNSPLHF. CDR3 DNA: TGTGCCAGCAGCCGACAGGGGGAGAATAATTCACCCCTCCACTTT.

V and J are TRBV11-2 and TRBJ2-7, with TRBD2 matching over 7 bases. The CDR3 is 13 amino acids. V shed 1 base, J shed 12 bases, and the junction held 9 bases outside the gene matches. Germline CDR1 is SGHAT and CDR2 is FQNNGV. The CDR3 here is CASSLVYDGGTYF. The DNA for the CDR3 is TGTGCCAGCAGCTTAGTCTACGACGGGGGGACGTACTTC.

The rearrangement joins TRBV15 to TRBJ2-3, with 8 bases that match TRBD2. The CDR3 sequence is 17 residues long. After removal of 1 base from V and 3 bases from J, the junction contained 9 bases not matched to a gene. Germline V gene sequence: CDR1 LNHNV, CDR2 YYDKDF (reference sequence). The CDR3, as DNA: TGTGCCACCAGCAGAGGGGCCGGGACTAGGGGAACAGATACGCAGTATTTT. It codes for CATSRGAGTRGTDTQYF.

This rearrangement joins TRBV6-4 to TRBJ2-3, with TRBD2 matching over 10 bases. The length of the CDR3 is 17 residues. Germline V CDR1 and CDR2: MRHNA, SNTAGT. Trimming removed 2 bases from V and 2 bases from J; junction bases left unmatched: 7. The CDR3 spells CASSDVASGSPTDTQYF. The CDR3 bases are TGTGCCAGCAGTGACGTGGCTAGCGGGAGCCCCACAGATACGCAGTATTTT.

The chain carries TRBV9 and TRBJ1-1, with TRBD1 identical over 9 bases. This CDR3 region has 17 residues. V shed 3 bases and J 0 bases; nucleotides not matched to a gene: 9. Germline CDR1 reads SGDLS; CDR2 reads YYNGEE. As DNA, the CDR3 is TGTGCCAGCAGCGGCTCCGGGACAGGGTCTGTGAACACTGAAGCTTTCTTT. This gives the protein CASSGSGTGSVNTEAFF.

This rearrangement joins TRBV6-2 or TRBV6-3 to TRBJ1-5, with TRBD1 identical over 8 bases. V was pared by 0 bases and J by 0 bases, with 13 bases of the junction left unmatched. Germline values: CDR1 MNHEY, CDR2 SVGEGT. This CDR3 region has 20 residues. This chain's CDR3 is CASSYSTGVYLLNSNQPQHF. The CDR3 DNA sequence: TGTGCCAGCAGTTACTCGACAGGGGTATATCTTTTAAATAGCAATCAGCCCCAGCATTTT.

The CDR3 loop is CASSRLGLAGEDTQYF. In DNA, the CDR3 is TGTGCCAGCAGCCGCCTAGGACTAGCGGGAGAGGATACGCAGTATTTT. The chain uses TRBV5-4 and TRBJ2-3; 13 nucleotides match TRBD2. CDR1 and CDR2 from the germline V gene are SGHNT and YYREEE (reference sequence). The CDR3 consists of 16 residues. Trimming at V came to 4 bases and at J to 6 bases, leaving 8 bases not matched to a gene. Using reference TRBV5-4 and TRBJ2-3 for the parts outside the CDR3, the full variable domain is ETGVTQSPTHLIKTRGQQVTLRCSSQSGHNTVSWYQQALGQGPQFIFQYYREEENGRGNFPPRFSGLQFPNYSSELNVNALELDDSALYLCASSRLGLAGEDTQYFGPGTRLTVL.

The chain has TRBV19 and TRBJ2-4; D ambiguous. The CDR3 consists of 11 residues. V lost 8 bases and J lost 0, with 2 bases in between. Germline V gene lookup returns CDR1 LNHDA and CDR2 SQIVND (reference sequence). The CDR3 DNA follows: TGTGCCAGTGGAGCCAAAAACATTCAGTACTTC. Translating gives CASGAKNIQYF.

The chain couples TRBV2 to TRBJ1-4; TRBD1 aligns across 10 bases. Germline CDR1 is SNHLY and CDR2 is FYNNEI. The CDR3 runs to 15 residues. V shed 4 bases and J 8 bases; nucleotides not matched to a gene: 7. The CDR3 DNA reads as TGTGCCAGCAGTGCAAGAGGACAGGGGGAAGAAAAACTGTTTTTT. Translated: CASSARGQGEEKLFF.

In its sample, this clone was seen once. The chain recombines TRBV27 with TRBJ2-3; TRBD2 is a possible D gene (6 bases). Trimming removed 9 bases from V and 1 base from J, with 17 bases in between. The CDR3 loop spans 15 amino acids. Germline loops: CDR1 MNHEY, CDR2 SMNVEV (reference sequence). CDR3: CARGTPFFGTDTQYF. The CDR3 bases are TGTGCCAGGGGGACTCCTTTTTTCGGCACAGATACGCAGTATTTT.

The chain carries TRBV4-2 and TRBJ1-1, with TRBD1 matching 7 bases. The V gene end was trimmed by 3 bases and the J gene end by 1 base; junction bases not matched to a gene: 5. Germline V gene data show CDR1 as LGHNA and CDR2 as YNFKEQ. The CDR3 extends over 15 amino acids. The CDR3 sequence: CASSQPGQPNTEAFF. CDR3 DNA sequence: TGTGCCAGCAGCCAGCCGGGACAGCCGAACACTGAAGCTTTCTTT.

This sequence joins TRBV27 and TRBJ1-1; a possible D gene is TRBD1 (6 bases). The germline gives CDR1 MNHEY, CDR2 SMNVEV (reference sequence). With 5 bases removed from V and 6 bases from J, the gap between germline ends came to 19 bases. This CDR3 is built from 15 residues. CDR3 amino acids: CASSPNWARGSEAFF. The CDR3 bases are TGTGCCAGCAGTCCTAATTGGGCCAGGGGCTCTGAAGCTTTCTTT.

This chain uses TRBV7-6 with TRBJ2-1, with 9 bases lining up with TRBD1. The J segment lost 3 bases and the V segment lost 5 bases, leaving 8 bases of the junction unmatched. The length of the CDR3 is 16 residues. Germline V gene lookup returns CDR1 SGHVS and CDR2 FNYEAQ. The CDR3 here is CASSITGTGFYNEQFF. In DNA form, the CDR3 reads TGTGCCAGCAGCATAACCGGGACAGGGTTCTACAATGAGCAGTTCTTC.

The V and J genes are TRBV9 and TRBJ2-7; D may be TRBD2 (6 bases). Germline values: CDR1 SGDLS, CDR2 YYNGEE. The germline V and J ends were trimmed by 2 bases and 6 bases, with 15 bases remaining between them. The CDR3 runs 14 residues. This CDR3 is CASSVGGSVREQYF. The CDR3 DNA sequence: TGTGCCAGCAGCGTGGGGGGATCCGTTCGCGAGCAGTACTTC.

The rearrangement uses TRBV28 and TRBJ2-7; TRBD2 aligns across 8 bases. The CDR3 is 16 residues long. After removal of 2 bases from V and 4 bases from J, the junction contained 10 bases not matched to a gene. The germline gives CDR1 MDHEN, CDR2 SYDVKM. The CDR3 sequence: CASSLASGGRPYEQYF. In DNA form, the CDR3 reads TGTGCCAGCAGTTTAGCGTCGGGGGGGCGGCCTTACGAGCAGTACTTC.